The clone carrying this T cell receptor (beta chain) has only a few counts. What it binds is not known. This sample is part of a study of cytomegalovirus exposure and HLA in healthy donors. Study-level findings and limits: Sequencing likely generated an artifact that appeared as a cluster of highly shared sequence variants. Earlier findings revealed that most TCR beta V segments proved productive either about 90% or about 30% of the time. Immune exposure information comprised only CMV serostatus.

The PCR ran on 60 Vbeta and 13 Jbeta primers. Profiling relied on immunoSEQ multiplex PCR, and the TCRdb table lists in-frame clones only, not all of them. The table lists 100,000 to 150,000 clones, about 81% of them singletons. The CDR3 covers 16 residues. The J segment lost 3 bases and the V segment lost 6 bases, leaving 10 bases of the junction unmatched. Germline V gene sequence: CDR1 LGHNA, CDR2 YSLEER. The sequence was obtained from a woman in her 30s in good health and CMV-seronegative. Sequencing was performed on PBMCs. The chain carries TRBV4-3 and TRBJ2-3; 9 nucleotides agree with TRBD2. Here the CDR3 reads CASRQDLAGHTDTQYF. CDR3 coding DNA: TGCGCCAGCAGACAGGACCTAGCGGGACATACAGATACGCAGTATTTT.